Sequencing of this T cell receptor (beta chain) was carried out in a study of T cell responses to AZD1222 COVID-19 vaccine. TCRdb's copy holds only in-frame clones and misses some; the assay was immunoSEQ multiplex PCR. The sample holds more than 45,000 clones, approximately 88% seen once. The V gene lost 1 base and the J gene lost 0 bases, with 13 bases spanning the gap. The CDR3 is 16 amino acids. The V gene's germline CDR1 is MDHEN and CDR2 SYDVKM. This receptor was taken from an adult in good health. This specimen was peripheral blood, taken on day 0 of AZD1222 vaccination. The chain recombines TRBV28 with TRBJ2-7; TRBD2 is a possible D gene (5 bases). CDR3 region: CASSLSGAAHSYEQYF. The CDR3 region has the DNA TGTGCCAGCAGTTTATCCGGAGCGGCCCACTCCTACGAGCAGTACTTC.